This T cell receptor beta chain stems from a study of CD8+CD57+ T cells in acquired aplastic anemia (dated by TCRdb to 2016 to 2019). Background on the whole study: On average, sorted CD4+ and CD8+ cells yielded around 3.5 ug of extracted DNA, with a range of about 0.17 to 27.4 ug. For healthy donor samples, the average read count was about 10 million for CD4+ cells and 11 million to 13 million for CD8+ cells. Results the study describes overall, beyond this receptor: Although roughly 29 CD8+ CDR3 sequences were shared by patients and controls, these sequences appeared highly expressed in patients and within the immunodominant clones of patients. No significant difference in CD8+ Simpson's diversity was found between patients and healthy controls (P=0.060).

In this study, sorted CD4+ and CD8+ T cells from the blood of healthy subjects and of severe aplastic anemia patients had their TCR repertoires deep-sequenced. Ficoll-Paque density gradient centrifugation was used to isolate peripheral blood mononuclear cells. Before DNA was extracted, CD4+ and CD8+ T cells were sorted using either FACS or magnetic beads. The CDR3 numbers 13 residues from cysteine through phenylalanine. Only CDR3 DNA is held: 39 bases, read in frame from base 1. The germline V gene (reference sequence) supplies CDR1 MNHNY and CDR2 SVGAGI. Relative to germline, V is 2 bases shorter and J is 2 bases shorter, with 7 bases between their ends. Genomic DNA was used as template for profiling of TCR beta VDJ combinations and CDR3 sequences. An Illumina HiSeq 2000 was used for TCR repertoire sequencing. Per the authors' processing: Repertoires were assessed using TRBV/TRBJ rearrangement plots, CDR3 size and DJ length profiles, and Simpson's diversity index. The most abundant DNA sequence in the deep sequencing data was taken as the immunodominant clone. CDR3 amino acid sequences were checked for sharing across subjects and were also compared against the VDJdb database and published repertoires. The raw public data were reprocessed by TCRdb itself: fastp quality trimming at Q25, MiXCR clonotype calling, in-frame beta chains only. Rows are unified per CDR3 protein, each entry keeping the most common DNA and genes. These V and J calls are TCRdb output, not the study's own analysis. This sample comprises some 190,000 distinct CDR3 sequences, under 55% of them detected only once. Approximately 2.9% of the sample belongs to the ten largest clones.

This clonotype was seen many times. Its specific antigen is unknown. No clone much larger than this one lies a single base away; base qualities are absent. Material: sorted CD4+, CD8+, or CD8+CD57+ T cells (not recorded which) from PBMCs. The sequence came from a human donor in good health. The sequence is built from TRBV6-6 and TRBJ2-7; TRBD2 is a weak D gene call, 5 bases matching. The CDR3 protein sequence reads: CASSYEGTYEQYF. The base sequence is TGTGCCAGCAGTTACGAGGGCACCTACGAGCAGTACTTC.